The TCR beta chain under discussion was sequenced for a study of shared clonotypes between healthy human individuals. Findings and limits, study-wide: Clonotypes which were not shared had lower generation probabilities than clonotypes that all four donors shared. Clonotype sharing among donors, it was expected, would be affected by sequencing depth.

The naive CD8 population came from CD45RO-negative cells selected for CCR7, without terminally differentiated effector memory CD45RA+ cells. Only Caucasian adults living in Nashville, Tennessee served as donors. As concerns this clone: What it binds is unknown. One end of the junction varies from germline; a read error may be responsible.

A deep-level run was used for the assay. Only in-frame clones appear in the TCRdb table, and some are missing; sequencing was by immunoSEQ multiplex PCR. The table includes some 2,100,000 clones, about 93% detected once. Germline CDR1 reads SGHTA; CDR2 reads FQGTGA. This CDR3 has 16 residues. The genes are TRBV7-3 and TRBJ2-2, with D possibly matching TRBD1 (6 bases). The sequenced material came from naive CD8+ T cells from PBMCs. The TCR was taken from a man aged 18-30 years in good health. Some clones in this sample may be carry-over from other donors' samples. CDR3 DNA: TGTGCCAGCAGCCTGCCCGGACAGATGAACACCGGGGAACTGTTTTTT. Translating gives CASSLPGQMNTGELFF.